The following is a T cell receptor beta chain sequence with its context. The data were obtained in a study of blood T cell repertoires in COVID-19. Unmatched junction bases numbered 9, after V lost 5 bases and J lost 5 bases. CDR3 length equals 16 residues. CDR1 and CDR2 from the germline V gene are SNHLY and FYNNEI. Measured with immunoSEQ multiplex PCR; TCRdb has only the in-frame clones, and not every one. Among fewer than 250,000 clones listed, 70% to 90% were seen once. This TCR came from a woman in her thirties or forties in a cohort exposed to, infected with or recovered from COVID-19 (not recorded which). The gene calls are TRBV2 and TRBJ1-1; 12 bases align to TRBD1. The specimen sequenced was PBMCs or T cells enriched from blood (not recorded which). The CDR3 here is CASSHTLGQGATEAFF. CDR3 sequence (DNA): TGTGCCAGCAGTCATACTCTGGGACAGGGGGCAACTGAAGCTTTCTTT. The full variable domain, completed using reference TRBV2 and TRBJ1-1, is EPEVTQTPSHQVTQMGQEVILRCVPISNHLYFYWYRQILGQKVEFLVSFYNNEISEKSEIFDDQFSVERPDGSNFTLKIRSTKLEDSAMYFCASSHTLGQGATEAFFGQGTRLTVV.